The clone carrying this TCR beta chain has at least ten counts. The antigen remains unidentified. Time point of the sample: patch test 2, 6 weeks after DPC sensitization. The treatment here: therapeutic diphenylcyclopropenone sensitization with weekly scalp DPC. Unfractionated whole blood yielded the extracted total RNA. V was trimmed by 4 bases and J by 7 bases, leaving 14 bases between them. CDR1 is SQVTM and CDR2 is ANQGSEA in the germline V gene. The CDR3 covers 13 residues. These data come from a study of human T cells and chemical hapten exposure. Background on the study: DPC 0.01% went on the upper back by patch test, with reading at 6 days.

TCRdb fed the RACE reads into MiXCR, producing one record per CDR3 protein. The sample shows around 75,000 distinct CDR3 sequences, about 9.4% of them seen only once. General study findings and limits: Patch test score was positively correlated with the counts of TCRs that had expanded at PT1. Controls had significantly fewer large CDR3 similarity clusters than were formed by expanded TCRs.

The receptor comes from a woman aged 50 to 60 with alopecia areata. Some clones in this sample may be carry-over from other donors' samples. The sample consisted of whole blood, taken in connection with sensitization to the hapten diphenylcyclopropenone (DPC). V gene TRBV29-1 combines with J gene TRBJ1-3, with D perhaps TRBD1 (5 bases). CDR3 DNA sequence: TGCAGCGTTGGTGCGGGGGAATGGAACACCATATATTTT. Protein: CSVGAGEWNTIYF.